Listed below are T cell receptor beta chains from one sample, sequenced in a study of cytomegalovirus exposure and HLA in healthy donors. Only in-frame clones appear in the TCRdb table, and some are missing; sequencing was by immunoSEQ multiplex PCR. Of tens of thousands of clones in the sample, roughly four fifths are singletons; the top ten hold 1.5% to 2%. Sequencing was performed on PBMCs. The receptors here all came from a man between 18 and 29 years old in good health and CMV-seronegative. Each CDR3 is given with its conserved first and last residue. Each record gives: clone size, J gene, V gene, D gene, CDR3 DNA, CDR3 protein. D genes are given only for firm matches. Clone size, where shown, is once, few, many, or a class for clones that have expanded.

clone_size: .
j_call: TRBJ1-1
v_call: TRBV7-3
d_call: .
cdr3_nt: TGTGCCAGCAGCTCGGACAGCATGAATACTGAAGCTTTCTTT
cdr3_aa: CASSSDSMNTEAFF

clone_size: .
j_call: TRBJ1-2
v_call: TRBV14
d_call: .
cdr3_nt: TGTGCCAGCAGCCCAAGAGGAGGGGCGAGGTCGGCTAACTATGGCTACACCTTC
cdr3_aa: CASSPRGGARSANYGYTF

clone_size: .
j_call: TRBJ2-3
v_call: TRBV9
d_call: .
cdr3_nt: TGTGCCAGCAGCCTTACTAGCACAGATACGCAGTATTTT
cdr3_aa: CASSLTSTDTQYF

clone_size: .
j_call: TRBJ2-7
v_call: TRBV5-4
d_call: .
cdr3_nt: TGTGCCAGCAGCTTACCAACATCGTGGGAGCAGTACTTC
cdr3_aa: CASSLPTSWEQYF

clone_size: .
j_call: TRBJ2-7
v_call: TRBV7-8
d_call: .
cdr3_nt: TGTGCCAGCAGCTTAGACCCAGCCAGGCACGAGCAGTACTTC
cdr3_aa: CASSLDPARHEQYF

clone_size: few
j_call: TRBJ2-3
v_call: TRBV28
d_call: TRBD2
cdr3_nt: TGTGCCAGCCAAGTGCATTGGGCCCGCGGGAGCCACACAGATACGCAGTATTTT
cdr3_aa: CASQVHWARGSHTDTQYF

clone_size: .
j_call: TRBJ2-1
v_call: TRBV7-9
d_call: TRBD1
cdr3_nt: TGTGCCAGCAGTTCGACAGGGGGCTCCTACAATGAGCAATTCTTC
cdr3_aa: CASSSTGGSYNEQFF

clone_size: .
j_call: TRBJ2-1
v_call: TRBV4-2
d_call: .
cdr3_nt: TGTGCCAGCAGCCAAGATTTGATAGTCGATGAGCAGTTCTTC
cdr3_aa: CASSQDLIVDEQFF

clone_size: .
j_call: TRBJ2-2
v_call: TRBV30
d_call: .
cdr3_nt: TGTGCCTGGAGTGTATCGGGGGTGGGCGGGGAGCTGTTTTTT
cdr3_aa: CAWSVSGVGGELFF

clone_size: .
j_call: TRBJ2-3
v_call: TRBV7-3
d_call: .
cdr3_nt: TGTGCCAGCAGCCCAAGCAGGGGGCTAGCGGCTAGCACAGATACGCAGTATTTT
cdr3_aa: CASSPSRGLAASTDTQYF

clone_size: .
j_call: TRBJ2-1
v_call: TRBV4-3
d_call: TRBD2
cdr3_nt: TGCGCCAGCAGTCAATACCTAGCGGGAGTGTACAATGAGCAGTTCTTC
cdr3_aa: CASSQYLAGVYNEQFF

clone_size: .
j_call: TRBJ1-1
v_call: TRBV4-1
d_call: .
cdr3_nt: TGCGCCAGCAGCCAAGAGCTGGCAGTCAACACTGAAGCTTTCTTT
cdr3_aa: CASSQELAVNTEAFF

clone_size: .
j_call: TRBJ2-7
v_call: TRBV7-3
d_call: TRBD2
cdr3_nt: TGTGCCAGCAGCCTAGGACTGGGGACTAGCCTCTCGAAGCAGTACTTC
cdr3_aa: CASSLGLGTSLSKQYF

clone_size: .
j_call: TRBJ1-5
v_call: TRBV7-2
d_call: TRBD1
cdr3_nt: TGTGCCAGCAAACTACAAGGACAGGGCGGTCAGCCCCAGCATTTT
cdr3_aa: CASKLQGQGGQPQHF

clone_size: .
j_call: TRBJ1-6
v_call: TRBV9
d_call: .
cdr3_nt: TGTGCCAGCAGCGTAGGAGCGGATAATTCACCCCTCCACTTT
cdr3_aa: CASSVGADNSPLHF

clone_size: .
j_call: TRBJ2-7
v_call: TRBV28
d_call: .
cdr3_nt: TGTGCCAGCAGTTTTGGACCGGGACAAAGAACCTCCTACGAGCAGTACTTC
cdr3_aa: CASSFGPGQRTSYEQYF

clone_size: .
j_call: TRBJ2-3
v_call: TRBV6-6
d_call: TRBD1
cdr3_nt: TGTGCCAGCAGCCTTGGGACAGGGGGCACAGATACGCAGTATTTT
cdr3_aa: CASSLGTGGTDTQYF

clone_size: .
j_call: TRBJ2-3
v_call: TRBV10-3
d_call: TRBD2
cdr3_nt: TGTGCCATCAGTCCTAGCGGGAGTGCAGATACGCAGTATTTT
cdr3_aa: CAISPSGSADTQYF

clone_size: .
j_call: TRBJ2-5
v_call: TRBV7-2
d_call: TRBD1
cdr3_nt: TGTGCCAGCAGCCTTAGGACAGGGGGAGAGACCCAGTACTTC
cdr3_aa: CASSLRTGGETQYF

clone_size: .
j_call: TRBJ1-5
v_call: TRBV4-3
d_call: TRBD1
cdr3_nt: TGCGCCAGCAGCCTTAACCACTTATCCGGGACAGGGTGGCAGCCCCAGCATTTT
cdr3_aa: CASSLNHLSGTGWQPQHF

clone_size: .
j_call: TRBJ2-2
v_call: TRBV29-1
d_call: TRBD2
cdr3_nt: TGCAGCACTATAGGGACTAGCTCAAACACCGGGGAGCTGTTTTTT
cdr3_aa: CSTIGTSSNTGELFF

clone_size: .
j_call: TRBJ2-5
v_call: TRBV28
d_call: TRBD2
cdr3_nt: TGTGCCAGCAGTTTATTAAAACAAGCGGGAGTGGCAGAGACCCAGTACTTC
cdr3_aa: CASSLLKQAGVAETQYF

clone_size: .
j_call: TRBJ1-3
v_call: TRBV19
d_call: .
cdr3_nt: TGTGCCAGTGCTGACGGGGGCTCTGGAAACACCATATATTTT
cdr3_aa: CASADGGSGNTIYF

clone_size: .
j_call: TRBJ1-1
v_call: TRBV28
d_call: TRBD1
cdr3_nt: TGTGCCAGCAGTCGCGGGACAGCTGGTAAAGCTTTCTTT
cdr3_aa: CASSRGTAGKAFF

clone_size: .
j_call: TRBJ1-5
v_call: TRBV28
d_call: .
cdr3_nt: TGTGCCAGCAGTTTTCGGTTCTATTATCAGCCCCAGCATTTT
cdr3_aa: CASSFRFYYQPQHF

clone_size: .
j_call: TRBJ2-3
v_call: TRBV25-1
d_call: TRBD2
cdr3_nt: TGTGCCAGCAGTGAAGAGGGAGGGGTAGATACGCAGTATTTT
cdr3_aa: CASSEEGGVDTQYF

clone_size: .
j_call: TRBJ1-5
v_call: TRBV19
d_call: .
cdr3_nt: TGTGCCAGTAGTATAGTCGGGACTTCCAATCAGCCCCAGCATTTT
cdr3_aa: CASSIVGTSNQPQHF

clone_size: .
j_call: TRBJ2-2
v_call: TRBV7-6
d_call: TRBD2
cdr3_nt: TGTGCCAGCAGCCCCAGACTAGCGGGGGGCCCGATGACCGGGGAGCTGTTTTTT
cdr3_aa: CASSPRLAGGPMTGELFF

clone_size: .
j_call: TRBJ2-3
v_call: TRBV27
d_call: .
cdr3_nt: TGTGCCAGCAAAAAACACACAGATACGCAGTATTTT
cdr3_aa: CASKKHTDTQYF

clone_size: once
j_call: TRBJ2-7
v_call: TRBV25-1
d_call: .
cdr3_nt: TGTGCCAGCAGTGAATATATTCAACCGCCCAGCGAGCAGTACTTC
cdr3_aa: CASSEYIQPPSEQYF

clone_size: .
j_call: TRBJ1-6
v_call: TRBV2
d_call: .
cdr3_nt: TGTGCCAGCAGTGAATTAACTTGGGGGGGCAGCTCCTATAATTCACCCCTCCACTTT
cdr3_aa: CASSELTWGGSSYNSPLHF

clone_size: .
j_call: TRBJ1-5
v_call: TRBV18
d_call: .
cdr3_nt: TGTGCCAGCTCACCATCCCCAGGGAATCAGCCCCAGCATTTT
cdr3_aa: CASSPSPGNQPQHF

clone_size: few
j_call: TRBJ2-7
v_call: TRBV7-2
d_call: TRBD2
cdr3_nt: TGTGCCAGCAGCTTAACTAGCGGGAAAACCTACGAGCAGTACTTC
cdr3_aa: CASSLTSGKTYEQYF

clone_size: .
j_call: TRBJ1-2
v_call: TRBV29-1
d_call: TRBD1
cdr3_nt: TGCAGCGTTGGGGACAGGTTGGGGGGGGTTAACTATGGCTACACCTTC
cdr3_aa: CSVGDRLGGVNYGYTF

clone_size: .
j_call: TRBJ1-3
v_call: TRBV28
d_call: .
cdr3_nt: TGTGCCAGCAGTTCCGTTATCCCGGGCGGGAGAAACACCATATATTTT
cdr3_aa: CASSSVIPGGRNTIYF

clone_size: .
j_call: TRBJ2-7
v_call: TRBV30
d_call: TRBD2
cdr3_nt: TGTGCCTGGAGTGTCGGACTAGTTTACGAGCAGTACTTC
cdr3_aa: CAWSVGLVYEQYF